Below are 7 T cell receptor beta chains sequenced from a single sample in a study of PD-1 blockade in classical Hodgkin lymphoma. Method: immunoSEQ multiplex PCR; TCRdb's copy keeps in-frame clones and lacks some. The sample records tens of thousands of clones, roughly 90% being singletons. Time point reported: newly diagnosed, previously untreated cHL patient sample. What was sequenced was peripheral blood mononuclear cells (PBMCs). These receptors were taken from a human donor with classical Hodgkin lymphoma.

The rearrangement uses TRBV14 and TRBJ2-7; possibly TRBD1 for D (6 bases). V lost 4 bases and J 3 bases, leaving 19 bases between the germline ends. The CDR3 is 16 amino acids. From germline, CDR1 is SGHDN and CDR2 FVKESK. CDR3 loop: CASSRVGADRNYEQYV. CDR3 nucleotides: TGTGCCAGCAGCCGGGTGGGGGCCGACAGAAACTACGAGCAGTACGTC.

The chain recombines TRBV4-1 with TRBJ2-5; the D gene could be TRBD1 or TRBD2 (5 bases each). Trimming removed 4 bases from V and 7 bases from J, with 10 bases in between. The CDR3 is 12 amino acids. Germline CDR1 is MGHRA and CDR2 is YSYEKL. As DNA, the CDR3 is TGCGCCAGCAGCCCGAGAGGGGTGACCCAGTACTTC. As protein: CASSPRGVTQYF.

CDR3 in DNA: TGTGCCAGCAGCCTGGGGGACAACTACGAGCAGTACGTC. Protein: CASSLGDNYEQYV. The rearrangement uses TRBV5-4 and TRBJ2-7, with D possibly being TRBD1 (6 bases). V was cut by 4 bases and J by 3 bases, with 11 bases left in between. The CDR3 spans 13 residues. Germline V lookup: CDR1 SGHNT, CDR2 YYREEE (reference sequence).

The chain links TRBV7-9 to TRBJ1-5; D perhaps matches TRBD1 (6 bases). V lost 5 bases, J lost 6 bases, and 11 bases lay in between. Germline loops: CDR1 SEHNR, CDR2 FQNEAQ (reference sequence). The length of the CDR3 is 13 residues. The CDR3 DNA reads TGTGCCAGCAGCCCGCAGGGGTTTCAGCCCCAGCATTTT. Translated: CASSPQGFQPQHF.

The chain combines TRBV19 with TRBJ1-5; 7 bases are shared with TRBD1. Per germline, CDR1 LNHDA and CDR2 SQIVND (reference sequence). The CDR3 consists of 14 residues. Losses at the gene ends were 5 bases for V and 2 bases for J; bases not matched to a gene: 3. CDR3 loop: CASSDRAGNQPQHF. The CDR3, as DNA: TGTGCCAGTAGTGACAGGGCGGGCAATCAGCCCCAGCATTTT.

This clone was found once. The chain employs TRBV6-1 and TRBJ2-3; 8 nucleotides line up with TRBD1. Germline V gives CDR1 MNHNS, CDR2 SASEGT. V lost 8 bases, J lost 3 bases, and 7 bases stayed unmatched. The CDR3 has 14 amino acids. The CDR3 protein is CASCRDRRTDTQYF. The CDR3 DNA reads as TGTGCCAGCTGTAGGGACAGGAGGACAGATACGCAGTATTTT.

This chain links TRBV5-8 with TRBJ2-1; TRBD2 matches at 7 bases. There are 18 residues in the CDR3. CDR1 is SGHTS and CDR2 is YDEGEE in the germline V gene. V lost 4 bases, J lost 3 bases, and 16 bases stayed unmatched. The CDR3 reads CASSPSFGLDDYYNEQFF. In nucleotides, the CDR3 is TGTGCCAGCAGCCCATCCTTTGGACTAGACGACTACTACAATGAGCAGTTCTTC.